Below, 27 T cell receptor beta chains from the same sample are listed, as sequenced in a study of post-analysis software for immune sequencing data. Whole-study results and caveats: TRBV5-6, TRBV5-1 and TRBV20-1 were among several TRBV segments more frequent in patients than controls.

Sequencing libraries made from TCR beta cDNA carried unique molecular identifiers. TCRdb reanalysed the PCR reads using MiXCR and keeps one entry per CDR3 protein. The sample includes hundreds of thousands of distinct CDR3 sequences, 36% of them seen just once. These TCRs are of unknown antigen specificity. The specimen sequenced was blood. These receptors were taken from a girl aged 10-17 years with multiple sclerosis.

This clonotype was recorded many times. V is TRBV3-1 and J is TRBJ2-5; D could derive from TRBD1 or TRBD2 (5 bases each). The CDR3 is made up of 15 amino acids. Germline assignment: CDR1 LGHDT and CDR2 YNNKEL (reference sequence). V lost 4 bases and J 1 base, leaving 13 bases between the germline ends. DNA of the CDR3: TGTGCCAGCAGCCCGCCGGGACGGGGCCAAGAGACCCAGTACTTC. Its translation is CASSPPGRGQETQYF.

The chain employs TRBV20-1 and TRBJ2-3, with TRBD2 matching over 7 bases. Germline V CDR1 and CDR2: DFQATT, SNEGSKA (reference sequence). This CDR3 spans 14 amino acids. With V trimmed by 1 base and J by 7 bases, 8 bases remained unmatched. The CDR3 DNA follows: TGCAGTGCTAGAGTGGACTTCGGGGGGAATACGCAGTATTTT. It translates to CSARVDFGGNTQYF.

This rearrangement joins TRBV20-1 to TRBJ2-3, with TRBD2 matching over 10 bases. The CDR3 runs to 16 residues. Germline-derived CDR1 and CDR2 are DFQATT and SNEGSKA (reference sequence). The trim removed 0 bases at V and 2 bases at J, leaving 5 bases unmatched. The CDR3 sequence is CSAREVAGGYTDTQYF. In DNA form, the CDR3 reads TGCAGTGCTAGAGAGGTAGCGGGGGGCTACACAGATACGCAGTATTTT.

The chain joins TRBV20-1 to TRBJ2-7, with no clear D. V dropped 4 bases and J dropped 3 bases, with 7 bases sitting between them. Germline V gene lookup returns CDR1 DFQATT and CDR2 SNEGSKA (reference sequence). The CDR3 is 11 amino acids. The DNA for the CDR3 is TGCAGTGCTAAAGACGGCTACGAGCAGTACTTC. Translating it yields CSAKDGYEQYF.

To note about this clonotype: With a much larger clone just one base away, this may be a read error. This chain uses TRBV6-2 or TRBV6-3 with TRBJ1-1; D not resolved. This CDR3 comprises 14 residues. V dropped 6 bases and J dropped 0 bases, with 11 bases sitting between them. CDR1 and CDR2 from the germline V gene are MNHEY and SVGEGT. CDR3 bases: TGTGCCAGCAGCTATGGCGGCATGAACACTGAAGCTTTCTTT. Translation gives CASSYGGMNTEAFF.

In regard to this clonotype: One base away lies a much larger clone, so this may be a sequencing read error. This sequence joins TRBV27 and TRBJ2-1; D remains unclear. There are 13 residues in the CDR3. Germline V gives CDR1 MNHEY, CDR2 SMNVEV (reference sequence). This CDR3 reads CANSLSILAPQFF. CDR3 bases: TGTGCCAACAGTTTATCGATTTTGGCACCGCAGTTCTTC.

The V call is TRBV28, the J call TRBJ2-4; D perhaps matches TRBD1 (6 bases). V was shortened by 1 base and J by 13 bases, with 26 bases between the two germline ends. The CDR3 totals 17 residues. Germline CDR1 reads MDHEN; CDR2 reads SYDVKM. CDR3 protein: CASSLYPQGRFVHEQYF. Here the CDR3 DNA reads TGTGCCAGCAGTTTATATCCCCAGGGGCGGTTCGTCCATGAGCAGTACTTC.

This clonotype was recorded a few times. This chain uses TRBV7-8 with TRBJ2-7; D perhaps matches TRBD2 (5 bases). The germline V gene encodes CDR1 SGHVS and CDR2 FQNEAQ. The V gene lost 3 bases and the J gene lost 3 bases, with 12 bases spanning the gap. This CDR3 is 14 amino acids long. The CDR3 here is CASSFGGTSYEQYF. The DNA for the CDR3 is TGTGCCAGCAGCTTTGGAGGCACGAGCTACGAGCAGTACTTC.

Ten or more counts support this clonotype. The chain links TRBV5-1 to TRBJ2-1; D is possibly TRBD2 (6 bases). The length of the CDR3 is 12 residues. The V and J ends lost 4 bases and 7 bases respectively, with 9 bases between them. Germline lookup yields CDR1 SGHRS and CDR2 YFSETQ. CDR3: CASSPEGNEQFF. The CDR3 bases are TGCGCCAGCAGCCCGGAGGGGAATGAGCAGTTCTTC.

Points on this clonotype: Just one base apart from a much larger clone, this may be a read error. The chain combines TRBV7-2 with TRBJ1-6; D uncertain. The germline V gene has CDR1 SGHTA and CDR2 FQGNSA. CDR3 size: 14 residues. V lost 1 base and J lost 6, with 7 bases in between. CDR3 sequence reads: CASSLGSCNSPLHF. The CDR3 DNA is TGTGCCAGCAGCTTAGGAAGCTGTAATTCACCCCTCCACTTT.

The chain has TRBV20-1 and TRBJ2-1; maybe TRBD2 (6 bases). The ends were cut back, 0 bases at V and 13 bases at J, with 22 bases in the middle. In germline, CDR1 is DFQATT, CDR2 SNEGSKA (reference sequence). The CDR3 is 15 amino acids. The CDR3 here is CSARDTRLDAETQFF. CDR3 nucleotides: TGCAGTGCTAGAGATACCCGACTAGACGCCGAGACCCAGTTCTTC.

This chain uses TRBV9 with TRBJ1-1; D uncertain. This CDR3 spans 14 amino acids. From germline, CDR1 is SGDLS and CDR2 YYNGEE. The V gene lost 0 bases and the J gene lost 2 bases, with 8 bases spanning the gap. The CDR3 DNA reads TGTGCCAGCAGCGTAGACGGTCGAAACACTGAAGCTTTCTTT. The encoded protein is CASSVDGRNTEAFF.

The V call is TRBV7-3, the J call TRBJ2-1, with 9 bases fitting TRBD1. Losses at the gene ends were 6 bases for V and 9 bases for J; bases not matched to a gene: 9. Germline V gene sequence: CDR1 SGHTA, CDR2 FQGTGA. The CDR3 consists of 14 residues. The CDR3 coding sequence is TGTGCCAGCAGTAGGGGACAGGGTGTGGGTGAGCAGTTCTTC. Its translation: CASSRGQGVGEQFF.

This clonotype was counted between two and nine times. One junction end disagrees with the germline gene, perhaps due to a read error. The chain combines TRBV20-1 with TRBJ2-3; 8 nucleotides agree with TRBD2. The length of the CDR3 is 16 residues. Germline V gene sequence: CDR1 DFQATT, CDR2 SNEGSKA (reference sequence). CDR3 bases: TGCAGCGCTACAGATCGTAGCGGGGACGGCACAGATACGCAGTATTTT. It yields the protein CSATDRSGDGTDTQYF.

This clonotype was seen repeatedly, ten times or more. The gene calls are TRBV27 and TRBJ2-1, with TRBD2 matching over 12 bases. Per the germline V gene, CDR1 is MNHEY and CDR2 is SMNVEV (reference sequence). V gave up 6 bases and J gave up 5 bases; unmatched junction bases: 2. The CDR3 contains 14 residues. CDR3 amino acids: CASRTSGRHNEQFF. The CDR3 nucleotides are TGTGCCAGCAGAACTAGCGGGAGGCACAATGAGCAGTTCTTC.

This chain links TRBV20-1 with TRBJ2-5, with D unclear. V lost 6 bases and J lost 5, with 16 bases in between. CDR3 length: 13 residues. Germline V gives CDR1 DFQATT, CDR2 SNEGSKA (reference sequence). CDR3 protein: CSATTVGRETQYF. As DNA, the CDR3 is TGCAGTGCAACTACTGTCGGTAGGGAGACCCAGTACTTC.

This clonotype showed up many times. This rearrangement joins TRBV5-1 to TRBJ2-5; 10 bases match TRBD2. Germline V lookup: CDR1 SGHRS, CDR2 YFSETQ. The CDR3 extends over 16 amino acids. V trimming: 3 bases; J trimming: 2 bases; junction bases outside the gene matches: 7. The CDR3 nucleotides are TGCGCCAGCAGCTCCCCGACTAGCGGGTTTCAAGAGACCCAGTACTTC. Translated, it gives CASSSPTSGFQETQYF.

The chain couples TRBV3-1 to TRBJ2-5; no clear D gene. Germline V lookup: CDR1 LGHDT, CDR2 YNNKEL (reference sequence). This CDR3 is 13 amino acids long. V shed 6 bases and J shed 2 bases, with 10 bases lying between them. The CDR3 region is CASSKGTQETQYF. CDR3 DNA: TGTGCCAGCAGTAAAGGAACTCAAGAGACCCAGTACTTC.

This sequence joins TRBV10-3 and TRBJ2-1; 9 nucleotides match TRBD1. J was trimmed by 1 base and V by 6 bases; bases with no gene match: 4. CDR3 size: 15 residues. The germline V gene has CDR1 ENHRY and CDR2 SYGVKD. The CDR3 bases are TGTGCCATCAGGGACAGGGGAAGTTCCTACAATGAGCAGTTCTTC. Its protein is CAIRDRGSSYNEQFF.

This clonotype was observed many times. This sequence joins TRBV7-2 and TRBJ1-1; D gene unclear. Per germline, CDR1 SGHTA and CDR2 FQGNSA. V dropped 4 bases and J dropped 3 bases, with 9 bases sitting between them. CDR3 length: 13 residues. The chain's CDR3 is CASSYTRDTEAFF. CDR3 nucleotide sequence: TGTGCCAGCAGCTATACCCGGGACACTGAAGCTTTCTTT.

This chain joins TRBV9 and TRBJ2-2; D is possibly TRBD1 (6 bases). There are 16 residues in the CDR3. Trimming shortened V by 6 bases and J by 2 bases, and 17 bases separated the two germline ends. CDR1 SGDLS and CDR2 YYNGEE come from the germline V gene. CDR3 protein: CASTGLGAPNTGELFF. DNA for the CDR3: TGTGCCAGCACTGGATTGGGGGCCCCAAACACCGGGGAGCTGTTTTTT.

This clonotype came up a few times. The V call is TRBV10-3, the J call TRBJ1-2, with D perhaps TRBD1 (5 bases). The germline V gene encodes CDR1 ENHRY and CDR2 SYGVKD. V lost 1 base and J 4 bases, leaving 7 bases between the germline ends. This CDR3 contains 13 residues. The CDR3 nucleotides read TGTGCCATCAGTGAGTTGGGGGTCTATGGCTACACCTTC. Translated, it gives CAISELGVYGYTF.

Regarding this clonotype: A read error may be the cause here, since a much bigger clone is one base away. The chain has TRBV10-3 and TRBJ1-2; D not certain. Germline lookup yields CDR1 ENHRY and CDR2 SYGVKD. This CDR3 has 13 residues. Trimming removed 6 bases at V and 8 bases at J, with 16 bases between. This CDR3 is CAIREPYPGGYTF. As DNA, the CDR3 is TGTGCCATCAGGGAGCCGTACCCGGGAGGCTACACCTTC.

This clonotype was detected many times. V gene TRBV12-3 or TRBV12-4 combines with J gene TRBJ2-6, with 9 positions matching TRBD1. The CDR3 is 17 amino acids. Trimming cost V 6 bases and J 2 bases; bases outside gene matches: 8. CDR3 bases: TGTGCCAGCAGCCCCGGGACAGGGATCACTGGGGCCAACGTCCTGACTTTC. As protein: CASSPGTGITGANVLTF.

This clonotype was counted only a few times. The CDR3 loop is CASSLVPADTQYF. CDR3 DNA sequence: TGTGCCAGCAGTTTAGTCCCCGCAGATACGCAGTATTTT. The chain combines TRBV12-3 or TRBV12-4 with TRBJ2-3, with unresolved D. V gave up 1 base and J gave up 4 bases, with 6 bases separating them. This CDR3 spans 13 amino acids.

This clonotype was seen repeatedly, ten times or more. V and J are TRBV9 and TRBJ1-2; D might be TRBD1 (5 bases). V lost 3 bases, J lost 8 bases, and 17 bases lay in between. CDR3 length equals 14 residues. CDR1 and CDR2 (germline): SGDLS, YYNGEE. CDR3: CASSARGRPGGYTF. The CDR3 nucleotides read TGTGCCAGCAGCGCTAGGGGTCGACCAGGGGGCTACACCTTC. Combining the CDR3 with reference TRBV9 and TRBJ1-2 gives the whole variable domain DSGVTQTPKHLITATGQRVTLRCSPRSGDLSVYWYQQSLDQGLQFLIQYYNGEERAKGNILERFSAQQFPDLHSELNLSSLELGDSALYFCASSARGRPGGYTFGSGTRLTVV.

This clonotype occurred many times. The junction and the germline gene differ at one end; a read error may be behind it. V is TRBV5-1 and J is TRBJ2-1; D tentatively fits TRBD1 or TRBD2 (6 bases each). The germline CDR1 and CDR2 sequences are SGHRS and YFSETQ. The CDR3 is made up of 16 amino acids. This CDR3 is CASSLVSGASHNEQFF. The CDR3 nucleotides are TGCGCCAGCAGCTTGGTTTCGGGGGCCTCCCACAATGAGCAGTTCTTC.